This TCR beta chain was found in a study of early T cells in non-severe SARS-CoV-2 infection. Study summary: Unsorted whole-blood RNA was sequenced in bulk, leaving chains unpaired.

The V gene's germline CDR1 is SQVTM and CDR2 ANQGSEA. CDR3 length: 15 residues. Losses at the gene ends were 3 bases for V and 7 bases for J; bases not matched to a gene: 9. In this sample, this clonotype turned up many times. Antigen: not known. Study-wide results and caveats: A preference for anti-spike CD8 responses marked VDJdb matching, which missed private and CD4 specificities.

Tagging with unique molecular identifiers was applied to individual cDNA molecules. Using its own MiXCR run on the 5' RACE reads, TCRdb lists one record per CDR3 protein. The table has some 35,000 distinct CDR3 sequences, around 5% seen once. The clonotype originates from an adult who was a healthcare worker with PCR-confirmed SARS-CoV-2 infection or an uninfected control (not recorded which). This sequence joins TRBV29-1 and TRBJ1-2, with TRBD1 identical over 12 bases. Material: whole blood. The CDR3 loop is CSVEPGTGGGSGYTF. For the CDR3, the DNA is TGCAGCGTTGAGCCCGGGACAGGGGGCGGGTCTGGCTACACCTTC. The full variable domain, its missing parts supplied by reference TRBV29-1 and TRBJ1-2, is SAVISQKPSRDICQRGTSLTIQCQVDSQVTMMFWYRQQPGQSLTLIATANQGSEATYESGFVIDKFPISRPNLTFSTLTVSNMSPEDSSIYLCSVEPGTGGGSGYTFGSGTRLTVV.